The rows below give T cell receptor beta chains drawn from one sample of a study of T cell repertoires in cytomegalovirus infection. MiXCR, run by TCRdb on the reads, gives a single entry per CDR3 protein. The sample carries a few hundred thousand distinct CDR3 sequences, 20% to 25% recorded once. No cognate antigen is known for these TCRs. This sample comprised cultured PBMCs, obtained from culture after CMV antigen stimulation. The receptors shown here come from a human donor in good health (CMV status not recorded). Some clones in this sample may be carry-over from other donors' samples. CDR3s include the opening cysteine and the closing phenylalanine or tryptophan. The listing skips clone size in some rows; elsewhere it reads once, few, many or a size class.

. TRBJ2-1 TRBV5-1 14 CASSLRGDYNEQFF
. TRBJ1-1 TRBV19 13 CASRDRGYTEAFF
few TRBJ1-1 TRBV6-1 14 CASTDGYMNTEAFF
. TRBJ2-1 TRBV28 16 CASSALGVLGYNEQFF
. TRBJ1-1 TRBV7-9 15 CASSPLDGTNTEAFF
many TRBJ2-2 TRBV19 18 CASSGGLAGVVNTGELFF
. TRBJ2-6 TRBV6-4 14 CASNYDSGANVLTF
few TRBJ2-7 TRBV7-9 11 CASSSAHEQYF
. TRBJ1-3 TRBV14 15 CASSHTGSSGNTIYF
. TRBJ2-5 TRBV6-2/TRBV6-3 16 CASSRWTGQYQETQYF
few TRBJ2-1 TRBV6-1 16 CASSLAGALPYNEQFF
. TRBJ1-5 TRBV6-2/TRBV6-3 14 CASSNGGSNQPQHF
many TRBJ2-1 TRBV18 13 CASSPRGHNEQFF
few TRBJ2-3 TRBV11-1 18 CASSLISASGSQADTQYF
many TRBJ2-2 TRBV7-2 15 CASSLLVMNTGELFF
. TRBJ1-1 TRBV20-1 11 CSVGGNTEAFF
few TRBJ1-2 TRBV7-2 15 CASSARQTINYGYTF
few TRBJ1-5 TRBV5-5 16 CASSLAGGNSNQPQHF
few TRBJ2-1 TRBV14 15 CASSQEVGRINEQFF
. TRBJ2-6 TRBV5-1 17 CASSSDRGSSGANVLTF
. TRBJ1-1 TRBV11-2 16 CASSLVSTGGGTEAFF
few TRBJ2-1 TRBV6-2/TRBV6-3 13 CASRLRTYNEQFF
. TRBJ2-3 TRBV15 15 CATSSSEGHTDTQYF